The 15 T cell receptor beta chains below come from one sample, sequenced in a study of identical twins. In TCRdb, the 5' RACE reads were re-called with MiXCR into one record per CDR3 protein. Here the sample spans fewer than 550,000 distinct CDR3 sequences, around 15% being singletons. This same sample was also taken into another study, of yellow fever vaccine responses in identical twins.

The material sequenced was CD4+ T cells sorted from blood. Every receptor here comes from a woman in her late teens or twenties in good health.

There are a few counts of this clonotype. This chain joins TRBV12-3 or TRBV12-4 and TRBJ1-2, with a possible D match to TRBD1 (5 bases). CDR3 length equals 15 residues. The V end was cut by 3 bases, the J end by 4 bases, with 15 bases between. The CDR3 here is CASSFPLTVGYGYTF. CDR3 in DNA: TGTGCCAGCAGTTTCCCCCTGACAGTGGGCTATGGCTACACCTTC.

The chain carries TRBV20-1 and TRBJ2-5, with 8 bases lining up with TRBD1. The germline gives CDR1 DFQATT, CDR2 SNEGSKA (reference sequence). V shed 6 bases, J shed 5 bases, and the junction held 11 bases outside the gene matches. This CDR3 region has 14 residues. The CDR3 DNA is TGCAGTGCCACTACCACGACAGGGGAGGAGACCCAGTACTTC. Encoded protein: CSATTTTGEETQYF.

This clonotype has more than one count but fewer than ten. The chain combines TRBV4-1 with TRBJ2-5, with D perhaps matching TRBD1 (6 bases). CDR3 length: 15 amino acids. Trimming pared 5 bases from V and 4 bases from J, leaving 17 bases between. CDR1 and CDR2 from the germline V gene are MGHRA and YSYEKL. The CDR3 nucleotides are TGCGCCAGCAGCGGACAACAGGGCTCGGGAGAGACCCAGTACTTC. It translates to CASSGQQGSGETQYF.

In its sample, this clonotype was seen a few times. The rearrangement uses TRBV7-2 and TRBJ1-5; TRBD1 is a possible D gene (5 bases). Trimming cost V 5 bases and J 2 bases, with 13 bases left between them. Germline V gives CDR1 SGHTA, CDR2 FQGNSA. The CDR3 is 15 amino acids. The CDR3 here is CASSPRPGRNQPQHF. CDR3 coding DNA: TGTGCCAGCAGCCCTAGGCCAGGGCGCAATCAGCCCCAGCATTTT. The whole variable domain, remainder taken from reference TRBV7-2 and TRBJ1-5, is GAGVSQSPSNKVTEKGKDVELRCDPISGHTALYWYRQSLGQGLEFLIYFQGNSAPDKSGLPSDRFSAERTGGSVSTLTIQRTQQEDSAVYLCASSPRPGRNQPQHFGDGTRLSIL.

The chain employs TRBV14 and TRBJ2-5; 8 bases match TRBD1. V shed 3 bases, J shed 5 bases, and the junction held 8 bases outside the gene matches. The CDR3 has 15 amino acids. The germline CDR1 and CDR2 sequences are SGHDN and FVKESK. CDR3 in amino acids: CASSQNQGAWETQYF. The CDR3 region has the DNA TGTGCCAGCAGCCAGAATCAGGGGGCTTGGGAGACCCAGTACTTC. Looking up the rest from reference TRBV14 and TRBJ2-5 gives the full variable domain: EAGVTQFPSHSVIEKGQTVTLRCDPISGHDNLYWYRRVMGKEIKFLLHFVKESKQDESGMPNNRFLAERTGGTYSTLKVQPAELEDSGVYFCASSQNQGAWETQYFGPGTRLLVL.

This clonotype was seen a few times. The CDR3 spells CASSLENDRAGELFF. In nucleotides, the CDR3 is TGCGCCAGCAGCTTGGAGAACGACAGGGCCGGGGAGCTGTTTTTT. This chain uses TRBV5-1 with TRBJ2-2, with 7 bases identical to TRBD1. In germline, CDR1 is SGHRS, CDR2 YFSETQ. The CDR3 length is 15 residues. The J segment lost 6 bases and the V segment lost 0 bases, leaving 5 bases of the junction unmatched. Drawing the rest from reference TRBV5-1 and TRBJ2-2, the complete variable domain is KAGVTQTPRYLIKTRGQQVTLSCSPISGHRSVSWYQQTPGQGLQFLFEYFSETQRNKGNFPGRFSGRQFSNSRSEMNVSTLELGDSALYLCASSLENDRAGELFFGEGSRLTVL.

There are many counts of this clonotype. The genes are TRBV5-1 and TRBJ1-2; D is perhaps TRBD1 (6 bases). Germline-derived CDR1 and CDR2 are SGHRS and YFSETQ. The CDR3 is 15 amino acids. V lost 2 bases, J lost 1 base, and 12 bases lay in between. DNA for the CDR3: TGCGCCAGCAGCTTAGCGGACAGAATTAACTATGGCTACACCTTC. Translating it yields CASSLADRINYGYTF.

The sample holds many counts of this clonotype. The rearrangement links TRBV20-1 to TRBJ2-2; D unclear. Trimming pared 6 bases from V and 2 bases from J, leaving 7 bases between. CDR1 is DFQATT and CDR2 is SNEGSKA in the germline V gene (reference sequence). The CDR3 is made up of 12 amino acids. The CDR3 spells CSADRNTGELFF. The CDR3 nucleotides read TGCAGTGCCGACCGTAACACCGGGGAGCTGTTTTTT.

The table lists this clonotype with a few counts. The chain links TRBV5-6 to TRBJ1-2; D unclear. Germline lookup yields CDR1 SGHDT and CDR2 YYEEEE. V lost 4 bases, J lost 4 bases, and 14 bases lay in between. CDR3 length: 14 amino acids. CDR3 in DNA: TGTGCCAGCAGCGCCGACGAAGGAGGCTATGGCTACACCTTC. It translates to CASSADEGGYGYTF. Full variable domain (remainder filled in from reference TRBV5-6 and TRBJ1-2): DAGVTQSPTHLIKTRGQQVTLRCSPKSGHDTVSWYQQALGQGPQFIFQYYEEEERQRGNFPDRFSGHQFPNYSSELNVNALLLGDSALYLCASSADEGGYGYTFGSGTRLTVV.

The CDR3 protein is CSAMTGGNTIYF. CDR3 DNA: TGCAGTGCTATGACAGGGGGAAACACCATATATTTT. The chain carries TRBV20-1 and TRBJ1-3; 7 bases are a match to TRBD1. The CDR3 has 12 amino acids. V was clipped by 4 bases and J by 4 bases; unmatched bases: 1. Germline-derived CDR1 and CDR2 are DFQATT and SNEGSKA (reference sequence).

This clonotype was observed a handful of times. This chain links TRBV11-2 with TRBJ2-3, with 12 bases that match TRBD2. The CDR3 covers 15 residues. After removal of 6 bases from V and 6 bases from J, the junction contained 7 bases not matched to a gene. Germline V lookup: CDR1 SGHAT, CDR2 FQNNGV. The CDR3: CASSWLAGGPDTQYF. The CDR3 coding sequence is TGTGCCAGCAGTTGGCTAGCGGGGGGGCCGGATACGCAGTATTTT.

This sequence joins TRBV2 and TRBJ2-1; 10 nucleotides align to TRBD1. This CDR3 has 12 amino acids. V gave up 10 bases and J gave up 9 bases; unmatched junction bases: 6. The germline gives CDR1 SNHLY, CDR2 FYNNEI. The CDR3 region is CATRGQGSEQFF. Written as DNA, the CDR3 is TGTGCCACCAGGGGACAGGGGAGTGAGCAGTTCTTC. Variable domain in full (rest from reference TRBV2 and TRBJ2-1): EPEVTQTPSHQVTQMGQEVILRCVPISNHLYFYWYRQILGQKVEFLVSFYNNEISEKSEIFDDQFSVERPDGSNFTLKIRSTKLEDSAMYFCATRGQGSEQFFGPGTRLTVL.

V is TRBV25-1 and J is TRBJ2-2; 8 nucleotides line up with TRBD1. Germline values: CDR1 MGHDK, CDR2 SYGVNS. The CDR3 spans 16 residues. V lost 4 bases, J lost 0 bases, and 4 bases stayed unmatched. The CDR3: CASSVQQGANTGELFF. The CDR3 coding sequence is TGTGCCAGCAGTGTCCAACAGGGGGCGAACACCGGGGAGCTGTTTTTT. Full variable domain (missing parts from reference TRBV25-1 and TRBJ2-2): EADIYQTPRYLVIGTGKKITLECSQTMGHDKMYWYQQDPGMELHLIHYSYGVNSTEKGDLSSESTVSRIRTEHFPLTLESARPSHTSQYLCASSVQQGANTGELFFGEGSRLTVL.

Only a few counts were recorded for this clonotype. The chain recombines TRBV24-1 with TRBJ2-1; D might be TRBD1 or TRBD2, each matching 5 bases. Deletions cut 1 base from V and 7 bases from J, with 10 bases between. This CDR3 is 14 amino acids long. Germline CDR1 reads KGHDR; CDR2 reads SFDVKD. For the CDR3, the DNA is TGTGCCACCAGTGATTTATCAGGGAGAAATGAGCAGTTCTTC. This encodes CATSDLSGRNEQFF.

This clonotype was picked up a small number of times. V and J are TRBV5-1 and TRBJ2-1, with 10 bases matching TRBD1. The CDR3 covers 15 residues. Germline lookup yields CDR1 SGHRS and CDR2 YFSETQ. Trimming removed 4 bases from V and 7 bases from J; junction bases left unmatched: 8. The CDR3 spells CASSLGTGDWNEQFF. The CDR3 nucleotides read TGCGCCAGCAGCCTAGGGACAGGGGATTGGAATGAGCAGTTCTTC.